These 2 T cell receptor beta chains came from one sample sequenced in a study of T cells in women clearing cervical HPV infection. Method: immunoSEQ multiplex PCR; TCRdb's copy keeps in-frame clones and lacks some. The sample totals about 28,000 clones. Input material: blood buffy coat. Receptors originate from a woman between 18 and 75 years old with a cervical HPV16 infection that either progressed to CIN3+ or cleared (not recorded which).

In regard to this clone: The CDR3 end is not reached by the read, which stops 3 residues before it; the germline J gene fills it in. The chain has TRBV20-1 and TRBJ2-1; a weak D match, TRBD2 (6 bases). V was clipped by 3 bases and J by 7 bases, with 19 bases between them. CDR1 and CDR2 from the germline V gene are DFQATT and SNEGSKA (reference sequence). CDR3 size: 15 residues. The CDR3 bases that were read are TGCAGTGCTAGGCCGTTTCGGGACTCTAATAATGAG. As protein: CSARPFRDSNNE. From start to end, the CDR3 is CSARPFRDSNNEQFF.

As regards this clone: The read stops 3 residues short of the end of the CDR3; the missing end is completed from the germline J gene. This chain links TRBV7-8 with TRBJ1-5, with 7 positions matching TRBD1. Losses at the gene ends were 1 base for V and 4 bases for J; bases not matched to a gene: 4. Per germline, CDR1 SGHVS and CDR2 FQNEAQ. There are 15 residues in the CDR3. The sequenced part of the CDR3 DNA is TGTGCCAGCAGCTTAGGGGACAGAAGAAATCAGCCC. Translation gives CASSLGDRRNQP. The CDR3 reads in full as CASSLGDRRNQPQHF.